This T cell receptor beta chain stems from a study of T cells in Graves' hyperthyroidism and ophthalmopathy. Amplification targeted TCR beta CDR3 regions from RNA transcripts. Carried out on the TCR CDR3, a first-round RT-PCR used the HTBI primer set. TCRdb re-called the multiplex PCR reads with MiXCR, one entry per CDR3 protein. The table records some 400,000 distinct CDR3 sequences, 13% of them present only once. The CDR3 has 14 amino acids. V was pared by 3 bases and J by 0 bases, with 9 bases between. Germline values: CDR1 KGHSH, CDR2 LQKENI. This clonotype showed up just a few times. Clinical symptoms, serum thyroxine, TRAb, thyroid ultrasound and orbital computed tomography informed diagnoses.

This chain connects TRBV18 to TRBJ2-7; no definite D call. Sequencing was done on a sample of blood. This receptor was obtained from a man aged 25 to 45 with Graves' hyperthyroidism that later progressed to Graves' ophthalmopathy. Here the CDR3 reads CASSPSTYSYEQYF. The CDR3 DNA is TGTGCCAGCTCACCTTCCACATACTCCTACGAGCAGTACTTC. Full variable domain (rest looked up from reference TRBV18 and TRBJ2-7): NAGVMQNPRHLVRRRGQEARLRCSPMKGHSHVYWYRQLPEEGLKFMVYLQKENIIDESGMPKERFSAEFPKEGPSILRIQQVVRGDSAAYFCASSPSTYSYEQYFGPGTRLTVT.